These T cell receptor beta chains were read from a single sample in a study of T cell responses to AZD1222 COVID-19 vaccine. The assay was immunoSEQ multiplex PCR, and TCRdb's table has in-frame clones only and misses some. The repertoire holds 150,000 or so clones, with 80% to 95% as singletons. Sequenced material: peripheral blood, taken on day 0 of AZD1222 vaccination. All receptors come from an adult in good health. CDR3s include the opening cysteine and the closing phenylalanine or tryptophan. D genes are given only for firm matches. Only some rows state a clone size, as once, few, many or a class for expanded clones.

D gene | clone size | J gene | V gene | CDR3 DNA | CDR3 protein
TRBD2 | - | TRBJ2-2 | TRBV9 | TGTGCCAGCAGACGGACTAGCAACACCGGGGAGCTGTTTTTT | CASRRTSNTGELFF
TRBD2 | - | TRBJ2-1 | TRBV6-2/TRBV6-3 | TGTGCCAGCAGTTACTCGGGACTAGCGGCGAATGAGCAGTTCTTC | CASSYSGLAANEQFF
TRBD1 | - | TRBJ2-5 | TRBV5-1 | TGCGCCAGCAGCCCCGGACAGGGAGGAGAGACCCAGTACTTC | CASSPGQGGETQYF
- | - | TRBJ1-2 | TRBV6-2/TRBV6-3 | TGTGCCAGCAGTTATACGGGGGACTCCTATGGCTACACCTTC | CASSYTGDSYGYTF
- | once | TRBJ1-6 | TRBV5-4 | TGTGCCAGCAGCTTGGCGTGGGCAGGATCACCCCTCCACTTT | CASSLAWAGSPLHF
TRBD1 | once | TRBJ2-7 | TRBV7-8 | TGTGCCAGCAGCCCCGGACACAGGGGGTCCTACGAGCAGTACTTC | CASSPGHRGSYEQYF
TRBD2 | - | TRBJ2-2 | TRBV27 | TGTGCCAGCAGGGTGGGACTAGCGTCTGGCACCGGGGAGCTGTTTTTT | CASRVGLASGTGELFF
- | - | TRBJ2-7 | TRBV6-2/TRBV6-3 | TGTGCCAGCAGTTATGGCGCTCTCCATGCGCTACAGTACTTC | CASSYGALHALQYF
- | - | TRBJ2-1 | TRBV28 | TGTGCCAGCAAAGGGACGGCGGGGAGCTCCTACAATGAGCAGTTCTTC | CASKGTAGSSYNEQFF
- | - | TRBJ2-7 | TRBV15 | TGTGCCACCAGCAGAGATAAAGGGCAGGGTCAGTACGAGCAGTACTTC | CATSRDKGQGQYEQYF
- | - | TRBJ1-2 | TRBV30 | TGTGCCTGGACGGGACGGACTCATTCCTATGGCTACACCTTC | CAWTGRTHSYGYTF
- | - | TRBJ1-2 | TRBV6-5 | TGTGCCAGCACCGACAGGAACTATGGCTACACCTTC | CASTDRNYGYTF
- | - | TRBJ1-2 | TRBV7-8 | TGTGCCAGCAGCTTAGCATCCTTCGGGGTGTCTGGCTACACCTTC | CASSLASFGVSGYTF
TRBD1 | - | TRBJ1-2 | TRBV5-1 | TGCGCCAGCAGCGGCGGGACAGGGGGACATGAGTACACCTTC | CASSGGTGGHEYTF
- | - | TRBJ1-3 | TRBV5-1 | TGCGCCAGCAGCCGCAACGGACAGAACTCTGGAAACACCATATATTTT | CASSRNGQNSGNTIYF
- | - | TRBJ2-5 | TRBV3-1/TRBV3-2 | TGTGCCAGCAGCCAAGGTATAGTGGCCCAAGAGACCCAGTACTTC | CASSQGIVAQETQYF
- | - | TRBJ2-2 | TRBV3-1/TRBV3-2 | TGTGCCAGCAGCACGGGTGCAGGAATGACTCATGCCGGGGAGCTGTTTTTT | CASSTGAGMTHAGELFF
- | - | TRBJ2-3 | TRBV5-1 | TGCGCCAGCGCTACACGAGATACGCAGTATTTT | CASATRDTQYF
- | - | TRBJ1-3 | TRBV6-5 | TGTGCCAGCAGTTACTCGGTTCTCTCTGGAAACACCATATATTTT | CASSYSVLSGNTIYF
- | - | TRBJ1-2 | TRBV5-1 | TGCGCCAGCAGCTCCGTGGGAACCTATGGCTACACCTTC | CASSSVGTYGYTF
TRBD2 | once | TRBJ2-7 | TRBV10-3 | TGTGCCATCAGTGATCTAGCGGGGCCTTCCTACGAGCAGTACTTC | CAISDLAGPSYEQYF
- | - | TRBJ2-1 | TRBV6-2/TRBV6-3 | TGTGCCAGCAGTCCCTCCGGGACTCACAATGAGCAGTTCTTC | CASSPSGTHNEQFF
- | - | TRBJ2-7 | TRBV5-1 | TGCGCCAGCAGCTTGGTGCTAGCACAGCAGCAGTACTTC | CASSLVLAQQQYF
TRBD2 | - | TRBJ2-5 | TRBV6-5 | TGTGCCAGCAGTTTGTGGGGGGGGGAGACCCAGTACTTC | CASSLWGGETQYF
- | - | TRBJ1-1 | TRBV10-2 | TGCGCCAGCAGTGAGGGGGTGTTAGGGGGCACTGAAGCTTTCTTT | CASSEGVLGGTEAFF
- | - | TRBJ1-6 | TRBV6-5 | TGTGCCAGCAGTTACTCAACGGGGGCGGAATCACCCCTCCACTTT | CASSYSTGAESPLHF
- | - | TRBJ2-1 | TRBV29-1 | TGCAGCGTTGACAGGGTGGCGGGTGATGAGCAGTTCTTC | CSVDRVAGDEQFF
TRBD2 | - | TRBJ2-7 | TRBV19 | TGTGCCAGTAGACTAGCGGGGAACTCCTACGAGCAGTACTTC | CASRLAGNSYEQYF
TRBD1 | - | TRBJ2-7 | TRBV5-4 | TGTGCCAGCAGGAGATATGGACAGGGCGCCTACGAGCAGTACTTC | CASRRYGQGAYEQYF
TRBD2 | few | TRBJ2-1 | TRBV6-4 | TGTGCCAGCCGATCGACTAGCGGAGGGTACCTAAGCTACAATGAGCAGTTCTTC | CASRSTSGGYLSYNEQFF
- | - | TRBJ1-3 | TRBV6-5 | TGTGCCAGCATTCCTGTGAGCTCTGGAAACACCATATATTTT | CASIPVSSGNTIYF
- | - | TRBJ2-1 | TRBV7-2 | TGTGCCAGCAGCTCCTCCCCGACCCAAGAGCAGTTCTTC | CASSSSPTQEQFF
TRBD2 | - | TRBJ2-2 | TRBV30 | TGTGCCTGGAGTTCCGGACTAGCCAGCGGGGAGCTGTTTTTT | CAWSSGLASGELFF
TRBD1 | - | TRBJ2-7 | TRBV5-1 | TGCGCCAGCAGCTTAACAGGGGGGCTCGACGAGCAGTACTTC | CASSLTGGLDEQYF
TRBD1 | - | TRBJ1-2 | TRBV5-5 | TGTGCCAGCAGCCCCATCCCGGGACAGTCCTATGGCTACACCTTC | CASSPIPGQSYGYTF
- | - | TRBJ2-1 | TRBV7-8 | TGTGCCAGCAGCTTAGAGGGGGGTCCCTACAATGAGCAGTTCTTC | CASSLEGGPYNEQFF
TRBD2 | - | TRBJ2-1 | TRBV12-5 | TGTGCTAGTGGAATAGCGGGAAACAATGAGCAGTTCTTC | CASGIAGNNEQFF
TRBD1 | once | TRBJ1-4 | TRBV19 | TGTGCCAGTAGTGCCGGGACAGGGACTGAAAAACTGTTTTTT | CASSAGTGTEKLFF
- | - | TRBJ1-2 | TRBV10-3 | TGTGCCATCAGTGACACAGGGTGGGATGGCTACACCTTC | CAISDTGWDGYTF
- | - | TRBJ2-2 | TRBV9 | TGTGCCAGCAGCGACTACTCGTGGGGGACCGGGGAGCTGTTTTTT | CASSDYSWGTGELFF
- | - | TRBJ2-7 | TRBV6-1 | TGTGCCAGCAGTGCGGCCGAACCAGGGGGGACCTACGAGCAGTACTTC | CASSAAEPGGTYEQYF
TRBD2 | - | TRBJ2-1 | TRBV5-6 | TGTGCCAGCAGCTTTTTGACTAGCGGGAGGGTCAATGAGCAGTTCTTC | CASSFLTSGRVNEQFF